This T cell receptor beta chain was documented in a study of blood T cell repertoires in COVID-19. The CDR3 covers 14 residues. The germline gives CDR1 MDHEN, CDR2 SYDVKM. V was shortened by 2 bases and J by 9 bases, with 14 bases between the two germline ends. Authors' methods: The assay estimated nucleated cells by amplifying reference gene primers. Only in-frame clones appear in the TCRdb table, and some are missing; sequencing was by immunoSEQ multiplex PCR. That table is the source of V, J and clone size, and D and trimming were worked out from the DNA. This sample has 200,000 to 250,000 clones, with about 85% found just once.

This rearrangement joins TRBV28 to TRBJ1-5; weak D call: TRBD1 (5 bases). The sequence came from a man aged 50-59 years who had recovered from COVID-19. Sequenced input: peripheral blood. CDR3 protein: CASSLILGVSPQHF. The CDR3 DNA is TGTGCCAGCAGTTTAATCCTAGGGGTGTCGCCCCAGCATTTT.